The 18 T cell receptor beta chains in this list originate from one sample, sequenced in a study of OX40 agonist ivuxolimab in advanced cancers. The protocol was immunoSEQ multiplex PCR, while the TCRdb copy is restricted to in-frame clones and leaves out a portion. The sample carries some 80,000 clones, over 85% recorded once. The source was CD4+ or CD8+ T cells sorted from blood, collected in a trial of the OX40 agonist ivuxolimab. The receptors come from an adult with an advanced solid tumor such as melanoma, head and neck, liver or kidney cancer.

This chain connects TRBV6-1 to TRBJ2-3; D perhaps matches TRBD1 (5 bases). The CDR3 contains 16 residues. The V end was cut by 0 bases, the J end by 0 bases, with 10 bases between. Germline V CDR1 and CDR2: MNHNS, SASEGT. DNA of the CDR3: TGTGCCAGCAGTGAAGCGGGGCACCGTAGCACAGATACGCAGTATTTT. Translating it yields CASSEAGHRSTDTQYF.

The chain joins TRBV11-3 to TRBJ2-1, with D possibly being TRBD2 (5 bases). The CDR3 loop spans 14 amino acids. With 0 bases removed from V and 8 bases from J, the gap between germline ends came to 11 bases. CDR1 and CDR2 (germline): SGHNT, YENEEA. The CDR3 loop is CASSLDLSVDEQFF. In DNA form, the CDR3 reads TGTGCCAGCAGCTTAGATCTTAGCGTAGATGAGCAGTTCTTC.

This clone was seen just once. The chain is built from TRBV27 and TRBJ2-7; D possibly corresponds to TRBD2 (6 bases). This CDR3 has 17 amino acids. Germline CDR1 is MNHEY and CDR2 is SMNVEV (reference sequence). The V gene lost 0 bases and the J gene lost 2 bases, with 17 bases spanning the gap. CDR3 sequence reads: CASSLSGGAAPPYEQYF. CDR3 DNA: TGTGCCAGCAGTTTATCGGGCGGGGCAGCGCCGCCCTACGAGCAGTACTTC.

This chain uses TRBV6-6 with TRBJ1-5; D not certain. Germline loops: CDR1 MNHNY, CDR2 SVGAGI (reference sequence). The CDR3 runs 14 residues. Trimming left V 6 bases short and J 0 bases short, with 9 bases between. CDR3 bases: TGTGCCAGCAGGCCAAATGGTAGCAATCAGCCCCAGCATTTT. This encodes CASRPNGSNQPQHF.

The chain combines TRBV6-5 with TRBJ1-1, with 8 bases identical to TRBD1. The CDR3 has 15 amino acids. J was trimmed by 2 bases and V by 6 bases; bases with no gene match: 8. Germline V lookup: CDR1 MNHEY, CDR2 SVGAGI. The CDR3, as DNA: TGTGCCAGCAGCCTCCAAGACAGGGGAAACACTGAAGCTTTCTTT. It yields the protein CASSLQDRGNTEAFF.

This clone was seen just once. CDR3 DNA: TGTGCCAGCAGCCATTGGGGACAGGGCACAGATACGCAGTATTTT. Residues: CASSHWGQGTDTQYF. V and J are TRBV11-3 and TRBJ2-3, with 8 nucleotides matching TRBD1. Germline V gene lookup returns CDR1 SGHNT and CDR2 YENEEA. The CDR3 runs 15 residues. V shed 5 bases and J 1 base; nucleotides not matched to a gene: 5. The full variable domain, in which reference TRBV11-3 and TRBJ2-3 provide the parts outside the CDR3, is EAGVVQSPRYKIIEKKQPVAFWCNPISGHNTLYWYLQNLGQGPELLIRYENEEAVDDSQLPKDRFSAERLKGVDSTLKIQPAELGDSAVYLCASSHWGQGTDTQYFGPGTRLTVL.

The chain employs TRBV4-3 and TRBJ2-7; D is uncertain. Looked up from germline, CDR1 is LGHNA and CDR2 is YSLEER. This CDR3 has 15 residues. Between the trimmed V and J ends, which lost 1 base and 0 bases, there was a span of 10 bases. CDR3 nucleotides: TGCGCCAGCAGCCAAGTTCCAGAGACCTCCTACGAGCAGTACTTC. Translated, it gives CASSQVPETSYEQYF.

DNA of the CDR3: TGTGCCAGCAGCAGGGGACAGGGGGCGCGCGAGCAGTACTTC. It yields the protein CASSRGQGAREQYF. The chain links TRBV5-6 to TRBJ2-7; 12 bases match TRBD1. Germline-derived CDR1 and CDR2 are SGHDT and YYEEEE. The CDR3 runs 14 residues. V shed 4 bases and J 6 bases; nucleotides not matched to a gene: 5.

The rearrangement links TRBV4-3 to TRBJ2-7; D gene uncertain. This CDR3 is 16 amino acids long. CDR1 is LGHNA, CDR2 YSLEER, per germline. Trimming shortened V by 0 bases and J by 3 bases, and 15 bases separated the two germline ends. The DNA for the CDR3 is TGCGCCAGCAGCCAAGACCCCCCCGGGTTCCGCTACGAGCAGTACTTC. Residues: CASSQDPPGFRYEQYF.

The rearrangement joins TRBV4-3 to TRBJ1-1; D call uncertain. V lost 0 bases, J lost 1 base, and 6 bases lay in between. This CDR3 region has 14 residues. The V gene's germline CDR1 is LGHNA and CDR2 YSLEER. The chain's CDR3 is CASSQEVTNTEAFF. The DNA of the CDR3 is TGCGCCAGCAGCCAAGAGGTCACGAACACTGAAGCTTTCTTT.

This sequence joins TRBV5-4 and TRBJ2-1; 11 nucleotides match TRBD2. The V gene end was trimmed by 4 bases and the J gene end by 4 bases; junction bases not matched to a gene: 7. This CDR3 comprises 16 residues. Germline-derived CDR1 and CDR2 are SGHNT and YYREEE (reference sequence). The chain's CDR3 is CASSRFGTSGYNEQFF. In DNA, the CDR3 is TGTGCCAGCAGCCGATTCGGGACTAGCGGATACAATGAGCAGTTCTTC.

The V and J genes are TRBV9 and TRBJ2-7, with D maybe TRBD1 (5 bases). CDR1 and CDR2 from the germline V gene are SGDLS and YYNGEE. V shed 0 bases and J shed 2 bases, with 12 bases lying between them. The CDR3 has 15 amino acids. As DNA, the CDR3 is TGTGCCAGCAGCGTAGGGCAGGGAAGGACCTACGAGCAGTACTTC. It is translated as CASSVGQGRTYEQYF. Drawing the rest from reference TRBV9 and TRBJ2-7, the complete variable domain is DSGVTQTPKHLITATGQRVTLRCSPRSGDLSVYWYQQSLDQGLQFLIQYYNGEERAKGNILERFSAQQFPDLHSELNLSSLELGDSALYFCASSVGQGRTYEQYFGPGTRLTVT.

This clone was detected once. The rearrangement uses TRBV10-3 and TRBJ1-5; D not resolved. The CDR3 extends over 15 amino acids. Germline V gene sequence: CDR1 ENHRY, CDR2 SYGVKD. V was trimmed by 0 bases and J by 0 bases, leaving 6 bases between them. The CDR3 loop is CAISESQYSNQPQHF. The CDR3 DNA is TGTGCCATCAGTGAGTCCCAGTATAGCAATCAGCCCCAGCATTTT.

The chain employs TRBV6-5 and TRBJ1-5; D gene unclear. Per the germline V gene, CDR1 is MNHEY and CDR2 is SVGAGI. Trimming removed 2 bases at V and 4 bases at J, with 6 bases between. This CDR3 contains 13 residues. The CDR3 is CASSYLNNQPQHF. CDR3 nucleotide sequence: TGTGCCAGCAGTTACCTTAATAATCAGCCCCAGCATTTT.

V is TRBV27 and J is TRBJ2-7; possibly TRBD1 or TRBD2 for D (5 bases each). The germline V and J ends were trimmed by 6 bases and 4 bases, with 19 bases remaining between them. Germline V gene sequence: CDR1 MNHEY, CDR2 SMNVEV (reference sequence). The CDR3 has 15 residues. CDR3 sequence (DNA): TGTGCCAGCAGGCCCGACGGGGCTTTCTCATACGAGCAGTACTTC. It encodes CASRPDGAFSYEQYF.

This CDR3 reads CASSQPGTNYGYTF. CDR3 bases: TGCGCCAGCAGCCAGCCGGGAACTAACTATGGCTACACCTTC. The V and J genes are TRBV4-3 and TRBJ1-2; D gene ambiguous. The germline CDR1 and CDR2 sequences are LGHNA and YSLEER. This CDR3 contains 14 residues. Trimming stripped 3 bases from V and 0 bases from J, with 8 bases between.

This chain connects TRBV7-2 to TRBJ1-4; no firm D call. The CDR3 contains 17 residues. Germline V gives CDR1 SGHTA, CDR2 FQGNSA. The V end lost 0 bases, the J end lost 0 bases, and 11 bases lay between the germline ends. DNA for the CDR3: TGTGCCAGCAGCTTAGCCGACTCCCTTGCAACTAATGAAAAACTGTTTTTT. This translates into CASSLADSLATNEKLFF.

J is TRBJ1-5 and V is TRBV7-9; D not resolved. The ends were cut back, 0 bases at V and 5 bases at J, with 17 bases in the middle. Germline-derived CDR1 and CDR2 are SEHNR and FQNEAQ (reference sequence). The CDR3 loop spans 17 amino acids. CDR3 bases: TGTGCCAGCAGCTTAGCCTTGGAGACCTCCGTGGATCAGCCCCAGCATTTT. This gives the protein CASSLALETSVDQPQHF.